These T cell receptor beta chains were read from a single sample in a study of T cells after yellow fever vaccination. Each CDR3 protein gets one entry after TCRdb re-called the 5' RACE reads with MiXCR. Of around 590,000 distinct CDR3 sequences listed, approximately 13% are singletons. Sequenced material: PBMCs, taken on the day of the yellow fever booster vaccination. These TCRs come from a man aged 30-40 years who received the YFV17D yellow fever vaccine. The CDR3 runs from the conserved cysteine through the conserved F or W. D genes are given only for firm matches. Expanded clones get a size class; other rows say once, few or many, or leave the size out.

abundance | j_gene | v_gene | d_gene | CDR3nt | CDR3aa
- | TRBJ2-1 | TRBV6-2/TRBV6-3 | TRBD1 | TGTGCCAGCAGTTTTCTGACAGGGACCTACAATGAGCAGTTCTTC | CASSFLTGTYNEQFF
few | TRBJ1-3 | TRBV12-3/TRBV12-4 | - | TGTGCCAGCAGTCCCGGGGCAGGGTATGGAAACACCATATATTTT | CASSPGAGYGNTIYF
- | TRBJ2-7 | TRBV3-1 | - | TGTGCCAGCAGCCAAAGGGGACTCTCCTACGAGCAGTACTTC | CASSQRGLSYEQYF
- | TRBJ1-1 | TRBV7-9 | - | TGTGCCAGCAGCTTACTGACAGCTGAAGCTTTCTTT | CASSLLTAEAFF
few | TRBJ2-3 | TRBV20-1 | TRBD2 | TGCAGTGCTAGAGCTGAGCGGGGCCTCACAGATACGCAGTATTTT | CSARAERGLTDTQYF
- | TRBJ2-7 | TRBV5-6 | TRBD2 | TGTGCCAGCAGCTGGGGACTAGCGGGAGAAAGGAACGAGCAGTACTTC | CASSWGLAGERNEQYF
few | TRBJ2-5 | TRBV20-1 | - | TGCAGTGCTCCCGGTAGTGAGACCCAGTACTTC | CSAPGSETQYF
- | TRBJ2-2 | TRBV29-1 | TRBD2 | TGCAGCGTTGGGAAGGGACTAGCGAACACCGGGGAGCTGTTTTTT | CSVGKGLANTGELFF
- | TRBJ1-1 | TRBV12-3/TRBV12-4 | - | TGTGCCAGCAGTTATACGGGGATGAACACTGAAGCTTTCTTT | CASSYTGMNTEAFF
few | TRBJ2-2 | TRBV2 | TRBD1 | TGTGCCAGCAGTGAGGACAGGGGGCCGACCGGGGAGCTGTTTTTT | CASSEDRGPTGELFF
- | TRBJ1-3 | TRBV11-2 | - | TGTGCCAGCAGCTTAGGAAGCTTAGGCTCTCATCAGGGAAACACCATATATTTT | CASSLGSLGSHQGNTIYF
- | TRBJ2-3 | TRBV11-3 | TRBD2 | TGTGCCAGCAGCACCACTAGCGGGAGTTACACAGATACGCAGTATTTT | CASSTTSGSYTDTQYF
few | TRBJ2-2 | TRBV16 | - | TGTGCCAGCAGCAGACAATCGGCGAACACCGGGGAGCTGTTTTTT | CASSRQSANTGELFF
few | TRBJ2-1 | TRBV7-2 | - | TGTGCCAGCAGCTTACAGGGGAGTTCTGAGCAGTTCTTC | CASSLQGSSEQFF
- | TRBJ2-7 | TRBV6-2/TRBV6-3 | - | TGTGCCAGCAGTTGGGAGGTGAGCTCCTACGAGCAGTACTTC | CASSWEVSSYEQYF
- | TRBJ2-4 | TRBV2 | TRBD2 | TGTGCCAGCCGCCCCGCTAGCGGGCCTGCCAAAAACATTCAGTACTTC | CASRPASGPAKNIQYF
- | TRBJ2-7 | TRBV6-4 | TRBD2 | TGTGCCAGCGGTACCGGGACTAGCGTTCGCGAGCAGTACTTC | CASGTGTSVREQYF
- | TRBJ1-1 | TRBV7-2 | - | TGTGCCAGCAGCTTAGGGGGCAGGGGCGAAGCTTTCTTT | CASSLGGRGEAFF
- | TRBJ2-6 | TRBV18 | - | TGTGCCAGCTCACCTATTCATGGAGATGGGGCCAACGTCCTGACTTTC | CASSPIHGDGANVLTF
few | TRBJ2-3 | TRBV2 | - | TGTGCCAGCAGTGAAATGGACAGCCCTCCGGATTTT | CASSEMDSPPDF
few | TRBJ2-2 | TRBV12-5 | TRBD2 | TGTGCTAGTGGCTCTCACTCCGGGACTAGTAATTGGGGGGAGCTGTTTTTT | CASGSHSGTSNWGELFF
many | TRBJ1-4 | TRBV28 | - | TGTGCCAGCAGTTTACAGCTCGTTGCAACTAATGAAAAACTGTTTTTT | CASSLQLVATNEKLFF
few | TRBJ2-2 | TRBV28 | - | TGTGCCAGCAGTTTATTGGAGAGGAACACCGGGGAGCTGTTTTTT | CASSLLERNTGELFF
- | TRBJ2-3 | TRBV3-1 | - | TGTGCCAGCAGCCAGAGGAACAGCTCTAGCACAGATACGCAGTATTTT | CASSQRNSSSTDTQYF
- | TRBJ2-1 | TRBV29-1 | - | TGCAGCGTTGCCAGGGATCGTGAGCAGTTCTTC | CSVARDREQFF
few | TRBJ2-4 | TRBV21-1 | - | TGTGCCAACAAACGGGAGGACAAAAACATTCAGTACTTC | CANKREDKNIQYF
few | TRBJ2-3 | TRBV7-2 | TRBD2 | TGTGCCAGCAGCTTAATGGCGGGAGGCGGAGATACGCAGTATTTT | CASSLMAGGGDTQYF
- | TRBJ2-7 | TRBV20-1 | - | TGCAGTGCTATTGGGCTTATGAGCTACGAGCAGTACTTC | CSAIGLMSYEQYF
- | TRBJ2-3 | TRBV5-1 | TRBD2 | TGCGCCAGCAGCTTATCCTTAGCGGGAGCTGATGAAGATACGCAGTATTTT | CASSLSLAGADEDTQYF
many | TRBJ2-2 | TRBV6-5 | - | TGTGCCAGCAGTTACGACCCACATTCCGACGGGGAGCTGTTTTTT | CASSYDPHSDGELFF
- | TRBJ2-7 | TRBV6-5 | - | TGTGCCAGCAGTTACACCCCCACAGGGTACGAGCAGTACTTC | CASSYTPTGYEQYF
many | TRBJ1-2 | TRBV6-1 | TRBD1 | TGTGCCAGCGGGGACAGGCTGAACTATGGCTACACCTTC | CASGDRLNYGYTF
- | TRBJ2-3 | TRBV28 | TRBD2 | TGTGCCTGGACTGCAAGCGGGAGGTTAGATACGCAGTATTTT | CAWTASGRLDTQYF
few | TRBJ1-1 | TRBV6-1 | - | TGTGCCAGCAGTGATCCTCACAAGGGCACTGAAGCTTTCTTT | CASSDPHKGTEAFF
few | TRBJ2-5 | TRBV24-1 | - | TGTGCCACCAGTGATTTGGGGCAGCAAGAGACCCAGTACTTC | CATSDLGQQETQYF
- | TRBJ2-7 | TRBV18 | TRBD1 | TGTGCCAGCTCACGAGGGACAGCTTCCAATTACGAGCAGTACTTC | CASSRGTASNYEQYF
- | TRBJ1-1 | TRBV4-3 | - | TGCGCCAGCAGCCAGGATCTATACACTGAAGCTTTCTTT | CASSQDLYTEAFF
few | TRBJ2-7 | TRBV15 | TRBD2 | TGTGCCACCAGCAGGACGGCGGGGGGGCGACTAGCGGGAGTCTACGAGCAGTACTTC | CATSRTAGGRLAGVYEQYF
- | TRBJ2-1 | TRBV4-2 | TRBD2 | TGTGCCAGCAGCCCGCTAGCGGGAGGGAACAATGAGCAGTTCTTC | CASSPLAGGNNEQFF
few | TRBJ2-1 | TRBV14 | TRBD1 | TGTGCCAGCAGTGGTCCGGGACAGTCATACAATGAGCAGTTCTTC | CASSGPGQSYNEQFF
few | TRBJ2-7 | TRBV5-6 | TRBD2 | TGTGCCAGCAGCTCGACTAGCGGAAACTCCTACGAGCAGTACTTC | CASSSTSGNSYEQYF
- | TRBJ2-3 | TRBV7-3 | - | TGTGCCAGCAGCTTAGGCCCCGGGACAACTAGCACAGATACGCAGTATTTT | CASSLGPGTTSTDTQYF
- | TRBJ2-6 | TRBV5-1 | - | TGCGCCAGCAGCTTGAACGTAGTCTCTGGGGCCAACGTCCTGACTTTC | CASSLNVVSGANVLTF
few | TRBJ1-2 | TRBV4-2 | - | TGTGCCAGCAGCCAGTCTTCTATCGGGACAACGGACGGTGGCTACACCTTC | CASSQSSIGTTDGGYTF
few | TRBJ2-7 | TRBV6-4 | - | TGTGCCAGCAGTGAACGAAGCACTCCCGCTCCCTACGAGCAGTACTTC | CASSERSTPAPYEQYF
few | TRBJ2-7 | TRBV19 | TRBD2 | TGTGCCAGTAGTATCGGACTAGCGCTAAGGCAGTACTTC | CASSIGLALRQYF
- | TRBJ2-1 | TRBV2 | TRBD2 | TGTGCCAGCACCGAGCGGGAGGGCTATGAGCAGTTCTTC | CASTEREGYEQFF
many | TRBJ2-1 | TRBV21-1 | - | TGTGCCAGCAGCAAAAGTAGGACTCTCCTTTTCGACAATGAGCAGTTCTTC | CASSKSRTLLFDNEQFF
few | TRBJ1-2 | TRBV23-1 | - | TGCGCCAGCAGACTTATGTTTGAGAACTATGGCTACACCTTC | CASRLMFENYGYTF
- | TRBJ2-7 | TRBV29-1 | TRBD1 | TGCAGCGTTTCAGGCACCCGGGACAGGGACTCCTACGAGCAGTACTTC | CSVSGTRDRDSYEQYF
- | TRBJ2-3 | TRBV20-1 | - | TGCAGTGCTAGCTCGGGGGCCCGTGCAGATACGCAGTATTTT | CSASSGARADTQYF
- | TRBJ2-7 | TRBV9 | TRBD2 | TGTGCCAGCAGCCCCTGGACTAGCGGGAGGCGGTCCGAGCAGTACTTC | CASSPWTSGRRSEQYF
- | TRBJ2-2 | TRBV6-1 | - | TGTGCCAGCAGCCGAGGTTGGGGGCGGACCGGGGAGCTGTTTTTT | CASSRGWGRTGELFF
few | TRBJ2-2 | TRBV29-1 | TRBD1 | TGCAGCGTTGACACAGGGGCCGGGGAGCTGTTTTTT | CSVDTGAGELFF
- | TRBJ2-3 | TRBV7-7 | - | TGTGCCAGCAGCGACGGGTATACGCAGTATTTT | CASSDGYTQYF
few | TRBJ2-7 | TRBV29-1 | TRBD2 | TGCAGCGTAATCTCCGGGACTAGCGATTACGAGCAGTACTTC | CSVISGTSDYEQYF